Below, 13 T cell receptor beta chains from the same sample are listed, as sequenced in a study of T cells after posttransplantation cyclophosphamide. Data came from immunoSEQ multiplex PCR; TCRdb stores just in-frame clones and leaves some out. The table includes approximately 11,000 clones, 86% detected once. Cyclophosphamide on days +3 and +4 followed busulfan-fludarabine conditioning and a marrow graft. The starting material was CD4+ T cells sorted from PBMCs, obtained after allogeneic stem cell transplant with posttransplant cyclophosphamide. These receptors all come from a male patient aged 30 to 40 who received an allogeneic stem cell transplant from a related donor, was CMV-positive, and had acute GVHD only. Part of the T cells may come from the graft donor.

V gene TRBV6-1 combines with J gene TRBJ1-2; D call uncertain. The CDR3 spans 15 residues. V lost 0 bases and J 1 base, leaving 9 bases between the germline ends. Germline-derived CDR1 and CDR2 are MNHNS and SASEGT. The CDR3 coding sequence is TGTGCCAGCAGTGAAGCTGTCCCGGTTAACTATGGCTACACCTTC. Translating it yields CASSEAVPVNYGYTF.

The count of this clone is one. The chain couples TRBV9 to TRBJ2-1; TRBD1 might be the D (6 bases). Germline V gives CDR1 SGDLS, CDR2 YYNGEE. This CDR3 has 15 residues. The V and J ends lost 0 bases and 7 bases respectively, with 14 bases between them. The CDR3 reads CASSVDRTENNEQFF. CDR3 DNA sequence: TGTGCCAGCAGCGTAGACAGGACAGAAAATAATGAGCAGTTCTTC.

The V gene is TRBV5-1, the J gene TRBJ1-3; 8 bases agree with TRBD1. J gave up 3 bases and V 4 bases, and 9 bases lay outside the gene matches. Germline values: CDR1 SGHRS, CDR2 YFSETQ. The CDR3 has 16 amino acids. CDR3 sequence: CASSLTSGGGGNTIYF. CDR3 DNA: TGCGCCAGCAGCCTTACCTCAGGGGGCGGTGGAAACACCATATATTTT.

The chain links TRBV10-3 to TRBJ2-1; the match to TRBD1 covers 7 bases. V lost 3 bases and J lost 4; bases outside the gene matches: 3. The CDR3 has 14 residues. Per germline, CDR1 ENHRY and CDR2 SYGVKD. DNA of the CDR3: TGTGCCATCAGTGACCGGGACAGTTACAATGAGCAGTTCTTC. It encodes CAISDRDSYNEQFF.

The chain couples TRBV29-1 to TRBJ1-4, with 7 bases aligning to TRBD1. Germline CDR1 is SQVTM and CDR2 is ANQGSEA. J lost 0 bases, V lost 6 bases, and 4 bases had no gene match. This CDR3 region has 14 residues. CDR3 nucleotides: TGCAGCGTGGGGGACAGTGCAACTAATGAAAAACTGTTTTTT. The encoded protein is CSVGDSATNEKLFF.

The genes are TRBV6-6 and TRBJ1-1; 9 bases line up with TRBD1. This CDR3 has 14 residues. Germline CDR1 is MNHNY and CDR2 is SVGAGI (reference sequence). V shed 8 bases and J 0 bases; nucleotides not matched to a gene: 4. Written as DNA, the CDR3 is TGTGCCAGCGGGACAGGGTACTTGAACACTGAAGCTTTCTTT. It encodes CASGTGYLNTEAFF.

This clone has just one count. V is TRBV4-1 and J is TRBJ1-2; maybe TRBD1 (5 bases). The CDR3 extends over 15 amino acids. Germline values: CDR1 MGHRA, CDR2 YSYEKL. V lost 2 bases and J 4 bases, leaving 14 bases between the germline ends. The CDR3 nucleotides read TGCGCCAGCAGCCAACTGTCAGGGACTGGCTATGGCTACACCTTC. It codes for CASSQLSGTGYGYTF.

Concerning this clone itself: Other DNA variants within this sample encode the same CDR3. The chain links TRBV19 to TRBJ1-4; TRBD1 agrees at 7 bases. From germline, CDR1 is LNHDA and CDR2 SQIVND (reference sequence). Trimming cost V 4 bases and J 5 bases; bases outside gene matches: 1. CDR3 length: 13 residues. The CDR3: CASSKTGNEKLFF. CDR3 sequence (DNA): TGTGCCAGTAGTAAGACAGGGAATGAAAAACTGTTTTTT.

CDR3 nucleotide sequence: TGCGCCAGCAGCTTGGATAACGGGTATGGCTACACCTTC. It specifies CASSLDNGYGYTF. The J gene is TRBJ1-2, the V gene TRBV5-1; D is unclear. The CDR3 contains 13 residues. Germline CDR1 is SGHRS and CDR2 is YFSETQ. V was pared by 0 bases and J by 5 bases, with 8 bases between.

The rearrangement links TRBV2 to TRBJ1-4; TRBD1 aligns across 9 bases. This CDR3 is built from 15 residues. Trimming removed 8 bases from V and 8 bases from J; junction bases left unmatched: 12. From germline, CDR1 is SNHLY and CDR2 FYNNEI. The DNA of the CDR3 is TGTGCCAGCGCCCTGGCACAGGGGGCGGGAGAAAAACTGTTTTTT. Translating gives CASALAQGAGEKLFF.

This clone was seen a handful of times. This chain joins TRBV6-1 and TRBJ1-2; 8 nucleotides agree with TRBD1. There are 16 residues in the CDR3. Germline CDR1 reads MNHNS; CDR2 reads SASEGT. Trimming cost V 4 bases and J 4 bases; bases outside gene matches: 11. The CDR3 region is CASSGSPGQVTYGYTF. CDR3 sequence (DNA): TGTGCCAGCAGTGGGAGTCCGGGACAGGTTACCTATGGCTACACCTTC.

The chain is built from TRBV5-1 and TRBJ1-3; 8 bases are shared with TRBD1. The CDR3 loop spans 16 amino acids. V gave up 0 bases and J gave up 2 bases; unmatched junction bases: 4. Germline V gene data show CDR1 as SGHRS and CDR2 as YFSETQ. CDR3 in amino acids: CASSLVPQGAGNTIYF. CDR3 sequence (DNA): TGCGCCAGCAGCTTGGTACCACAGGGGGCTGGAAACACCATATATTTT.

The chain has TRBV11-1 and TRBJ2-6; D is perhaps TRBD1 (5 bases). With 5 bases removed from V and 0 bases from J, the gap between germline ends came to 8 bases. The CDR3 has 15 amino acids. Germline CDR1 and CDR2: SGHAT and FQDESV (reference sequence). CDR3 protein: CASSRQSSGANVLTF. The CDR3 coding sequence is TGTGCCAGCAGCCGACAGAGCTCTGGGGCCAACGTCCTGACTTTC.